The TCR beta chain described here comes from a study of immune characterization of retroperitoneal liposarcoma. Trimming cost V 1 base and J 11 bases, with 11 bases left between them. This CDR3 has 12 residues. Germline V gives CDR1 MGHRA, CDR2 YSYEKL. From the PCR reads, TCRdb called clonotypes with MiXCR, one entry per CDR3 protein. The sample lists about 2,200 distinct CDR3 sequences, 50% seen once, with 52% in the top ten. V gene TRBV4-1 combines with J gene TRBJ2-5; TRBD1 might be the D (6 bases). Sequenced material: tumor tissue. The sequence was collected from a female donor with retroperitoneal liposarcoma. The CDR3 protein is CASSQAGVEQYF. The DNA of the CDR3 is TGCGCCAGCAGCCAAGCAGGGGTTGAGCAGTACTTC.